The present entry profiles one TCR beta chain with its context. Antigen specificity is unknown. Sequencing was performed with immunoSEQ multiplex PCR; in TCRdb, only in-frame clones are kept and a portion is missing. The sample holds over 5,500 clones; over 65% are singletons and the top ten take 50% to 75%. The trim removed 2 bases at V and 4 bases at J, leaving 3 bases unmatched. This CDR3 contains 14 residues. CDR1 and CDR2 from the germline V gene are SGHTA and FQGTGA. The sample comes from a study of PD-1 blockade in classical Hodgkin lymphoma. In the study overall: Nivolumab was administered to patients intravenously at 3 mg/kg every 2 weeks.

Findings of the study overall: For complete responders, baseline diversity was comparable to that of newly diagnosed patients. What drove the repertoire differences, possibly disease activity or prior therapy, has not been defined.

Relapse was seen in all patients after autologous stem cell transplantation, and brentuximab vedotin exposure was variable. This TCR derives from a human donor with classical Hodgkin lymphoma. This material consisted of peripheral blood mononuclear cells (PBMCs), taken at baseline. The J gene is TRBJ2-7, the V gene TRBV7-3, with TRBD1 matching 9 bases. CDR3 in amino acids: CASSLSGQGYEQYF. The CDR3 DNA reads TGTGCCAGCAGCTTATCGGGACAGGGTTACGAGCAGTACTTC.